These 14 T cell receptor beta chains came from one sample sequenced in a study of human T cells and chemical hapten exposure. The time point was: healthy volunteer bleed at 6 weeks. Unfractionated whole blood served as the source for total RNA extraction. MiXCR, run by TCRdb on the RACE reads, gives a single entry per CDR3 protein. This repertoire shows roughly 80,000 distinct CDR3 sequences, 8.6% found once; its top ten account for less than 2%. Sequencing input: whole blood. The receptors derive from a female donor in good health. Some clones in this sample may be carry-over from other donors' samples.

This clonotype was picked up a small number of times. J is TRBJ1-2 and V is TRBV27; D gene unclear. CDR1 and CDR2 (germline): MNHEY, SMNVEV (reference sequence). V was shortened by 3 bases and J by 7 bases, with 12 bases between the two germline ends. The CDR3 spans 13 residues. The chain's CDR3 is CASSFVGSGGYTF. The CDR3 coding sequence is TGTGCCAGCAGTTTCGTGGGGTCAGGTGGCTACACCTTC.

This clonotype came up a few times. V gene TRBV5-4 combines with J gene TRBJ2-3; D is unclear. The length of the CDR3 is 13 residues. From germline, CDR1 is SGHNT and CDR2 YYREEE (reference sequence). Between the trimmed V and J ends, which lost 0 bases and 4 bases, there was a span of 6 bases. This CDR3 reads CASSLAAADTQYF. The CDR3 coding sequence is TGTGCCAGCAGCTTGGCCGCCGCAGATACGCAGTATTTT.

This clonotype appeared many times. The chain is built from TRBV7-2 and TRBJ1-1; D gene uncertain. Germline CDR1 SGHTA, CDR2 FQGNSA. V was pared by 1 base and J by 10 bases, with 16 bases between. This CDR3 region has 14 residues. CDR3 coding DNA: TGTGCCAGCAGCTTAGATTACAGAGACCCCACAGCTTTCTTT. Translated, it gives CASSLDYRDPTAFF.

This clonotype was seen a handful of times. The chain carries TRBV2 and TRBJ2-5; D remains unclear. The CDR3 has 14 amino acids. With 1 base removed from V and 4 bases from J, the gap between germline ends came to 10 bases. Germline V CDR1 and CDR2: SNHLY, FYNNEI. The CDR3 region is CASSEGFSGETQYF. The CDR3 bases are TGTGCCAGCAGTGAAGGGTTTTCAGGAGAGACCCAGTACTTC.

The chain combines TRBV29-1 with TRBJ1-1; the match to TRBD1 covers 7 bases. Germline CDR1 is SQVTM and CDR2 is ANQGSEA. CDR3 length equals 15 residues. Trimming cost V 3 bases and J 0 bases; bases outside gene matches: 7. CDR3 region: CSVEGQTAMNTEAFF. CDR3 coding DNA: TGCAGCGTTGAGGGACAGACCGCAATGAACACTGAAGCTTTCTTT.

This clonotype has at least ten counts. The rearrangement uses TRBV20-1 and TRBJ1-5, with TRBD1 identical over 9 bases. Germline V gives CDR1 DFQATT, CDR2 SNEGSKA (reference sequence). The CDR3 contains 17 residues. The ends lost 3 bases at V and 0 bases at J; junction bases unmatched: 9. For the CDR3, the DNA is TGCAGTGCTAGCGCCGGGACAGGGATCTATAGCAATCAGCCCCAGCATTTT. Translated, it gives CSASAGTGIYSNQPQHF.

This clonotype was recorded at least ten times. The rearrangement joins TRBV7-2 to TRBJ2-6; D may correspond to TRBD1 or TRBD2 (5 bases each). Per the germline V gene, CDR1 is SGHTA and CDR2 is FQGNSA. The CDR3 loop spans 15 amino acids. Trimming took 4 bases from V and 5 from J, leaving 12 bases between them. This chain's CDR3 is CASSWGTNRANVLTF. In DNA, the CDR3 is TGTGCCAGCAGCTGGGGGACCAACAGGGCCAACGTCCTGACTTTC.

In its sample, this clonotype was seen a few times. The chain couples TRBV7-8 to TRBJ1-1, with D unresolved. V was trimmed by 4 bases and J by 6 bases, leaving 12 bases between them. The germline gives CDR1 SGHVS, CDR2 FQNEAQ. CDR3 size: 13 residues. The CDR3 sequence: CASSWSTFPEAFF. The CDR3 bases are TGTGCCAGCAGCTGGTCGACCTTTCCTGAAGCTTTCTTT.

The chain employs TRBV3-1 and TRBJ1-5, with 9 nucleotides matching TRBD1. Germline-derived CDR1 and CDR2 are LGHDT and YNNKEL (reference sequence). V shed 3 bases, J shed 2 bases, and the junction held 2 bases outside the gene matches. CDR3 length equals 15 residues. The CDR3 sequence is CASSQGQGGNQPQHF. The CDR3 DNA sequence: TGTGCCAGCAGCCAGGGACAGGGCGGCAATCAGCCCCAGCATTTT.

This clonotype was recorded at least ten times. V and J are TRBV3-1 and TRBJ2-7; TRBD1 matches at 8 bases. This CDR3 is built from 12 residues. The germline V gene encodes CDR1 LGHDT and CDR2 YNNKEL (reference sequence). Trimming removed 2 bases from V and 12 bases from J; junction bases left unmatched: 6. CDR3 sequence (DNA): TGTGCCAGCAGCCAACTCGGACAGGGCACGTACTTC. Translated: CASSQLGQGTYF.

This chain joins TRBV5-1 and TRBJ1-3, with D unclear. Germline lookup yields CDR1 SGHRS and CDR2 YFSETQ. The CDR3 spans 16 residues. The V and J ends lost 2 bases and 0 bases respectively, with 12 bases between them. CDR3 sequence: CASSFNGGSSGNTIYF. The CDR3 DNA is TGCGCCAGCAGCTTCAACGGCGGAAGCTCTGGAAACACCATATATTTT.

This clonotype was seen a handful of times. The J gene is TRBJ2-3, the V gene TRBV11-1, with D perhaps TRBD1 (6 bases). The CDR3 runs to 17 residues. From germline, CDR1 is SGHAT and CDR2 FQDESV (reference sequence). V gave up 5 bases and J gave up 6 bases, with 24 bases separating them. The CDR3, as DNA: TGTGCCAGCAGCCAGAAAGGACAGACTTACTTCTTGGATACGCAGTATTTT. As protein: CASSQKGQTYFLDTQYF. Variable domain in full (rest from reference TRBV11-1 and TRBJ2-3): EAEVAQSPRYKITEKSQAVAFWCDPISGHATLYWYRQILGQGPELLVQFQDESVVDDSQLPKDRFSAERLKGVDSTLKIQPAELGDSAMYLCASSQKGQTYFLDTQYFGPGTRLTVL.

V usage is TRBV20-1 and J usage is TRBJ2-7; D is undetermined. The CDR3 runs to 11 residues. V was pared by 3 bases and J by 2 bases, with 5 bases between. CDR1 and CDR2 from the germline V gene are DFQATT and SNEGSKA (reference sequence). The CDR3 bases are TGCAGTGCTAGTCTCGCCTACGAGCAGTACTTC. This translates into CSASLAYEQYF.

This clonotype was detected ten times or more. This chain uses TRBV27 with TRBJ1-4, with D maybe TRBD1 (5 bases). Looked up from germline, CDR1 is MNHEY and CDR2 is SMNVEV (reference sequence). The CDR3 consists of 14 residues. V was trimmed by 6 bases and J by 8 bases, leaving 16 bases between them. The CDR3 here is CASRGVSGGEKLFF. In DNA form, the CDR3 reads TGTGCCAGCAGAGGGGTATCGGGAGGAGAAAAACTGTTTTTT.